This TCR beta chain derives from a study of T-cell memory formation after mild COVID-19 (dated by TCRdb to the early 2020s). With respect to the entire study: TCR sequence clusters from the two donors were found to be largely donor specific. The cohort was made up of two young adult volunteers, one female and one male, who were previously healthy. In two donors, T-cell clones that expanded and contracted after mild COVID-19 were tracked by sequencing TCRalpha and TCRbeta repertoires over time. The investigation overall reported the following: Contracting CD4+ clones appeared mostly in the CM and EM memory subsets, whereas CD8+ clones were enriched in EMRA. The second-wave clones that peaked on day 37 were not confirmed to be SARS-CoV-2 specific. Clones contracting from day 15 to 85 had balanced CD4/CD8 phenotypes, while a second wave expanding from day 15 to 37 was biased towards CD4+. The study included only a couple of mild cases, and larger cohorts that include severe cases with pre-infection samples were judged to be necessary. Some responding clones were found in pre-infection memory, which suggests that pre-existing cross-reactive memory T cells took part in the SARS-CoV-2 response.

The sample was run on an Illumina NovaSeq 6000. cDNA libraries for TCRalpha and TCRbeta were prepared by 5'RACE using constant-segment primers, with sample barcodes and unique molecular identifiers added. RNA was extracted from every sample with Trizol reagent. Libraries were amplified in two PCR steps, with a second sample barcode and Illumina TruSeq adapters added in the second step. Sequencing of libraries was performed on an Illumina NovaSeq with 2 x 150 bp paired-end reads. Under the source paper's analysis protocol: Reads were demultiplexed and collapsed into UMI-guided consensus sequences with migec v1.2.7. Using mixcr v2.1.11, UMI consensuses were aligned to TRA and TRB V and J templates and then assembled into clonotypes. A clonotype was counted as expanded or contracted only when both edgeR and NoisET called the clonotype significant, with the noise models trained on biological replicates. For edgeR calls, the thresholds were a false discovery rate-adjusted p below 0.01 and a log2 fold-change of 1. PCA with hierarchical clustering of max-normalized trajectories of the 1000 most abundant clonotypes was used as exploratory dynamics analysis. The CD4 or CD8 phenotype of responding clones was assigned using the separately sequenced CD4+ and CD8+ repertoires. TCRdb ran its own pipeline on the public reads, namely fastp trimming at Q25 and MiXCR clone calling, and kept in-frame beta chains. For every CDR3 protein sequence, its rows merge into one entry that carries the most common genes and DNA. The V and J calls and clone size are TCRdb's, not the authors'. In all, the sample holds tens of thousands of distinct CDR3 sequences, and approximately 14% of those were seen once. The top ten clones comprise around 29% of the sample.

PBMCs were isolated by Ficoll-Paque density gradient centrifugation. Many counts were recorded for this clonotype. This clone's antigen is unknown. Per-nucleotide qualities are absent, and no much larger clonotype sits a single base away. The germline V gene encodes CDR1 LGHNA and CDR2 YNFKEQ. From its cysteine to its phenylalanine, the CDR3 spans 19 amino acids. Only the CDR3 DNA stays, 57 bases, in frame from base 1. V is clipped by 4 bases and J by 2 bases, and the sequence between their germline boundaries is 23 bases long. The source is an adult woman who had mild COVID-19 (a few samples of this study predate the infection). The sample titles of this study are shuffled in the database, so cell type and time point are left out; the donor was told from shared clones. The rearranged chain carries TRBV4-2 and TRBJ2-2; tentative D gene TRBD2, with 8 bases matching. Sample: PBMCs or a T cell subset sorted from them (not recorded which). The bases read TGTGCCAGCAGCCCGATCACGGGAGGGGGCCGTGGAAACACCGGGGAGCTGTTTTTT. It encodes CASSPITGGGRGNTGELFF.